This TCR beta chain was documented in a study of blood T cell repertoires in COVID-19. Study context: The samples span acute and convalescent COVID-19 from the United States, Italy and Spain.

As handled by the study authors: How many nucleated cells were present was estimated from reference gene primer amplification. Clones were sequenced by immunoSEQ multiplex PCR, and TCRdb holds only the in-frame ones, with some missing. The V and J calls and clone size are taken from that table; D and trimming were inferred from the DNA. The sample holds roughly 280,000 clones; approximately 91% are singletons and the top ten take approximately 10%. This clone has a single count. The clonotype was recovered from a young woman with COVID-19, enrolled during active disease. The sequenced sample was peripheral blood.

CDR3 loop: CASSLRQGGTQYF. DNA for the CDR3: TGTGCCAGCAGCTTAAGGCAGGGGGGGACCCAGTACTTC. This chain joins TRBV7-3 and TRBJ2-5; maybe TRBD1 (7 bases). There are 13 residues in the CDR3. The V end lost 1 base, the J end lost 7 bases, and 10 bases lay between the germline ends. CDR1 is SGHTA and CDR2 is FQGTGA in the germline V gene.